These 15 T cell receptor beta chains were all obtained from the same sample, sequenced in a study of spatial heterogeneity in lung cancer. TCRdb itself ran the 5' RACE reads through MiXCR, one entry per CDR3 protein. The table shows more than 10,000 distinct CDR3 sequences, with approximately 15% occurring only once. Regarding time point: sample taken at primary tumor resection. Frozen PBMC, nontumor lung or tumor provided whole RNA, which was sequenced unsorted. The source material was PBMCs, sampled at surgery. These receptors originate from a male donor with early-stage non-small cell lung cancer.

The chain combines TRBV25-1 with TRBJ2-1; D is ambiguous. Trimming shortened V by 2 bases and J by 9 bases, and 11 bases separated the two germline ends. The CDR3 is 13 residues long. Germline assignment: CDR1 MGHDK and CDR2 SYGVNS. The CDR3 spells CASSEVLLGEQFF. CDR3 DNA sequence: TGTGCCAGCAGTGAAGTACTTCTGGGTGAGCAGTTCTTC.

This clonotype was counted ten times or more. The chain has TRBV14 and TRBJ1-1; unclear D gene. V was pared by 0 bases and J by 7 bases, with 15 bases between. Germline V gene lookup returns CDR1 SGHDN and CDR2 FVKESK. The CDR3 length is 15 residues. DNA for the CDR3: TGTGCCAGCAGCCAAGATTGGGAACAAGAGGGTGAAGCTTTCTTT. Its translation: CASSQDWEQEGEAFF.

The chain has TRBV29-1 and TRBJ2-7, with 7 bases matching TRBD1. The J segment lost 5 bases and the V segment lost 2 bases, leaving 6 bases of the junction unmatched. The germline V gene has CDR1 SQVTM and CDR2 ANQGSEA. CDR3 length: 13 residues. The CDR3 here is CSVEKGGRDEQYF. The CDR3 DNA follows: TGCAGCGTTGAAAAAGGGGGCAGGGACGAGCAGTACTTC.

The genes are TRBV7-2 and TRBJ1-2, with D possibly TRBD1 on 6 matching bases. The CDR3 runs to 12 residues. V dropped 4 bases and J dropped 8 bases, with 11 bases sitting between them. The germline V gene encodes CDR1 SGHTA and CDR2 FQGNSA. CDR3 sequence reads: CASSSNRAGYTF. In DNA, the CDR3 is TGTGCCAGCAGCTCTAACAGGGCGGGCTACACCTTC.

J is TRBJ1-2 and V is TRBV24-1; 7 bases agree with TRBD1. Germline V lookup: CDR1 KGHDR, CDR2 SFDVKD. The CDR3 sequence is 13 residues long. Trimming cost V 7 bases and J 3 bases; bases outside gene matches: 4. The CDR3 DNA follows: TGTGCCACCAGAGACAGGGACCACTATGGCTACACCTTC. This gives the protein CATRDRDHYGYTF.

The V call is TRBV12-3 or TRBV12-4, the J call TRBJ1-2; a weak D match, TRBD1 (5 bases). The CDR3 length is 15 residues. Trimming took 1 base from V and 6 from J, leaving 15 bases between them. The CDR3 reads CASSLGPQGRNGYTF. In DNA form, the CDR3 reads TGTGCCAGCAGTTTAGGGCCGCAGGGTCGGAATGGCTACACCTTC.

This sequence joins TRBV10-2 and TRBJ2-3; 11 nucleotides agree with TRBD2. The CDR3 covers 14 residues. V was clipped by 6 bases and J by 5 bases; unmatched bases: 4. Germline V gene lookup returns CDR1 WSHSY and CDR2 SAAADI. The CDR3 here is CASREGLAVDTQYF. CDR3 nucleotides: TGCGCCAGCAGGGAGGGACTAGCGGTAGATACGCAGTATTTT.

The sample holds many counts of this clonotype. The chain employs TRBV29-1 and TRBJ2-5; D ambiguous. V was pared by 0 bases and J by 2 bases, with 4 bases between. In germline, CDR1 is SQVTM, CDR2 ANQGSEA. The CDR3 length is 12 residues. CDR3 sequence (DNA): TGCAGCGTTGAAGAACGGCAAGAGACCCAGTACTTC. As protein: CSVEERQETQYF.

J is TRBJ2-2 and V is TRBV20-1, with D possibly matching TRBD2 (5 bases). V lost 6 bases and J 3 bases, leaving 14 bases between the germline ends. The CDR3 spans 14 residues. Per germline, CDR1 DFQATT and CDR2 SNEGSKA (reference sequence). CDR3 protein: CSAQPLDYTGELFF. Written as DNA, the CDR3 is TGCAGTGCCCAACCACTAGATTACACCGGGGAGCTGTTTTTT.

This clonotype was picked up a small number of times. V gene TRBV7-2 combines with J gene TRBJ1-2; D is possibly TRBD1 (5 bases). From germline, CDR1 is SGHTA and CDR2 FQGNSA. Between the trimmed V and J ends, which lost 1 base and 4 bases, there was a span of 10 bases. The CDR3 has 14 residues. The CDR3 region is CASSLVPQGYGYTF. CDR3 in DNA: TGTGCCAGCAGCTTAGTACCCCAGGGCTATGGCTACACCTTC.

This clonotype has only a few counts. The chain couples TRBV6-5 to TRBJ2-2; no definite D call. The CDR3 consists of 14 residues. Germline CDR1 and CDR2: MNHEY and SVGAGI. Trimming took 7 bases from V and 4 from J, leaving 13 bases between them. Here the CDR3 reads CASTPEQSTGELFF. In DNA form, the CDR3 reads TGTGCCAGCACCCCGGAACAAAGCACCGGGGAGCTGTTTTTT.

This clonotype was seen ten or more times. The rearrangement uses TRBV7-9 and TRBJ2-2; D gene unclear. V was clipped by 1 base and J by 0 bases, with 6 bases between them. The V gene's germline CDR1 is SEHNR and CDR2 FQNEAQ (reference sequence). CDR3 length equals 15 residues. The CDR3 coding sequence is TGTGCCAGCAGCTTAGGTGCCGCGAACACCGGGGAGCTGTTTTTT. Its protein product is CASSLGAANTGELFF.

At least ten counts were recorded for this clonotype. The J gene is TRBJ1-1, the V gene TRBV3-1; TRBD1 matches 7 bases. In germline, CDR1 is LGHDT, CDR2 YNNKEL (reference sequence). V lost 3 bases to trimming and J lost 4 bases; unmatched junction nucleotides: 5. The CDR3 is made up of 14 amino acids. The CDR3 sequence: CASSQAGGPTEAFF. The CDR3 DNA follows: TGTGCCAGCAGCCAGGCAGGGGGGCCCACTGAAGCTTTCTTT.

There are many counts of this clonotype. CDR3: CASSTSWETQYF. The CDR3 DNA is TGTGCCAGCAGCACTTCATGGGAGACCCAGTACTTC. The rearrangement uses TRBV5-6 and TRBJ2-5; no definite D call. Germline V gene sequence: CDR1 SGHDT, CDR2 YYEEEE. V lost 4 bases and J 5 bases, leaving 9 bases between the germline ends. This CDR3 contains 12 residues.

The genes are TRBV5-1 and TRBJ2-4; D not certain. The ends were cut back, 0 bases at V and 1 base at J, with 11 bases in the middle. Germline CDR1 reads SGHRS; CDR2 reads YFSETQ. This CDR3 is built from 16 residues. The CDR3 here is CASSLALGIAKNIQYF. The CDR3, as DNA: TGCGCCAGCAGCTTGGCCCTGGGGATTGCCAAAAACATTCAGTACTTC.